This T cell receptor beta chain is from a study of human T cells and chemical hapten exposure listed by TCRdb under 2021. Regarding the complete study: For sensitization, 2% DPC in acetone was applied to a roughly 2 cm by roughly 2 cm area of upper inner arm skin. Patch testing was performed on the upper back with Finn chambers containing 0.01% DPC, and the patch tests were scored after 6 days according to International Contact Dermatitis Research Group standards. Throughout the approximately 24-week study period, patients were also given weekly therapeutic DPC doses on the scalp. The mostly female patient cohort included alopecia areata with under or over 50% scalp involvement, alopecia totalis and alopecia universalis. Blood for TCR sequencing was provided by twenty-nine alopecia patients at one to four time points (pre-sensitization, 2, 6 and 24 weeks). Libraries were combined into a pool for sequencing, and differences in TCR yield between samples came mainly from small differences in library volumes within the pool. Blood samples were taken from patients before sensitization (week 0) and then at 2, 6 and about 24 weeks after DPC sensitization. The study tracked peripheral blood TCR repertoire changes in vivo during primary and secondary sensitization to the hapten diphenylcyclopropenone (DPC) in alopecia patients.

A word on this clonotype: Its cognate antigen has yet to be identified. Qualities for individual bases were not recorded, and no much larger clone is one base off.

Summary of the overall study and its limitations: The number of TCRs above 1 in 1000 frequency did not change with DPC sensitization; there was no evidence of global repertoire structure alterations. Patch test score correlated positively with the number of PT1 expanded TCRs, reaching significance at thresholds 8, 16 and 32 but not at 4. After repeated subsampling, changes were observed in the strength of the expansion versus patch-test correlation and in the threshold at which the correlation became significant. Alopecia, a presumed autoimmune disease, was present in all patients, so the immune response of the patients might differ from that of healthy individuals. Significantly more large CDR3 similarity clusters were formed by expanded TCRs than by pre-sensitization or healthy control sets, consistent with antigen-driven responses.

Libraries were prepared through RACE. The instrument given in TCRdb is NextSeq 500. During library preparation, unique molecular identifiers were attached to individual cDNA molecules so that TCRs could be counted quantitatively and reproducibly. From each blood RNA sample, both TCR alpha and TCR beta chains were sequenced. In the authors' own workflow: The median number of TCRs per sample was around 100,000, ranging from about 20,000 to 750,000. The Decombinator software suite was used to annotate the V, J and CDR3 of the TCR reads. Every sample was subsampled to the same number of TCRs (28,000) for the PS versus PT1 abundance plots. TCRs were defined as expanded if absent before sensitization and observed at least eight times at the 2-week time point. TCRdb reanalyzed the raw reads on its own, using fastp at Q25 for trimming and MiXCR for clone calling, and kept in-frame beta chains. A single entry per CDR3 protein holds the most common genes and DNA from its merged rows. None of the V and J calls come from the authors' own analysis; TCRdb made them. The sample includes 250,000 or so distinct CDR3 sequences, with about 7.7% observed a single time. Jointly, the top ten make up roughly 1.2% of the sample.

The CDR3 sequence holds 11 residues, the cysteine and phenylalanine included. CDR3 DNA only is kept here, 33 bases in frame from base 1. V is shortened by 4 bases, J by 4 bases, and the region joining them spans 7 bases. Sequences SQVTM (CDR1) and ANQGSEA (CDR2) are obtained from the germline V gene. Explained via the paper, the time point label denotes: pre-sensitization, week 0. The sample's treatment or condition label is to be understood as: therapeutic diphenylcyclopropenone sensitization with weekly scalp DPC. At each patch-test visit, blood was drawn before the patch test was applied. Eligible patients were aged 18 to 70, diagnosed with alopecia, deemed suitable for DPC therapy, and excluded if pregnant. Total RNA was extracted from unfractionated whole blood collected in Tempus Blood RNA tubes.

The receptor chain draws on TRBV29-1 and TRBJ1-1; the D gene remains uncertain. The receptor's source is a man between 18 and 35 years old with alopecia areata. Some clones in this sample may be carry-over from other donors' samples. The sample was whole blood, taken in connection with sensitization to the hapten diphenylcyclopropenone (DPC). The CDR3 protein sequence reads: CSVVPSTEAFF. The DNA reads TGCAGCGTTGTCCCGAGCACTGAAGCTTTCTTT.